Presented here are 3 T cell receptor beta chains from one specimen sequenced in a study of metastatic and nonmetastatic thyroid tumors. Using MiXCR, TCRdb reanalyzed the PCR reads. This sample has approximately 79,000 clones; around 9.1% occur once, and the top ten carry 8.8%. Patients had received no treatment of any kind before thyroid surgery. The sequenced sample was blood. Receptors were obtained from a female donor with papillary thyroid cancer or a benign thyroid nodule (not recorded which). Some clones in this sample may be carry-over from other donors' samples.

This clone was picked up many times. Written as DNA, the CDR3 is TGTGCCAGCAGCCAAGGGACAGCAGAAGCTTTCTTT. Protein sequence: CASSQGTAEAFF. The V call is TRBV14, the J call TRBJ1-1; tentative D call: TRBD1 (6 bases). V lost 1 base, J lost 8 bases, and 8 bases lay in between. Looked up from germline, CDR1 is SGHDN and CDR2 is FVKESK. This CDR3 is built from 12 residues. The full variable domain, its missing parts supplied by reference TRBV14 and TRBJ1-1, is EAGVTQFPSHSVIEKGQTVTLRCDPISGHDNLYWYRRVMGKEIKFLLHFVKESKQDESGMPNNRFLAERTGGTYSTLKVQPAELEDSGVYFCASSQGTAEAFFGQGTRLTVV.

In this sample, this clone turned up many times. The chain carries TRBV5-1 and TRBJ2-7; tentative D call: TRBD2 (6 bases). There are 14 residues in the CDR3. Germline loops: CDR1 SGHRS, CDR2 YFSETQ. The V gene lost 6 bases and the J gene lost 4 bases, with 17 bases spanning the gap. The CDR3 bases are TGCGCCAGCAATGGCGGGGCTCTGTCTTACGAGCAGTACTTC. This translates into CASNGGALSYEQYF.

Many counts were recorded for this clone. The chain uses TRBV6-2 or TRBV6-3 and TRBJ2-3, with D possibly TRBD2 on 6 matching bases. The CDR3 runs 17 residues. The germline V and J ends were trimmed by 3 bases and 4 bases, with 20 bases remaining between them. CDR1 is MNHEY, CDR2 SVGEGT, per germline. The CDR3 region is CASSYRRLADVPDTQYF. CDR3 in DNA: TGTGCCAGCAGTTATCGCCGGTTAGCGGACGTTCCAGATACGCAGTATTTT.